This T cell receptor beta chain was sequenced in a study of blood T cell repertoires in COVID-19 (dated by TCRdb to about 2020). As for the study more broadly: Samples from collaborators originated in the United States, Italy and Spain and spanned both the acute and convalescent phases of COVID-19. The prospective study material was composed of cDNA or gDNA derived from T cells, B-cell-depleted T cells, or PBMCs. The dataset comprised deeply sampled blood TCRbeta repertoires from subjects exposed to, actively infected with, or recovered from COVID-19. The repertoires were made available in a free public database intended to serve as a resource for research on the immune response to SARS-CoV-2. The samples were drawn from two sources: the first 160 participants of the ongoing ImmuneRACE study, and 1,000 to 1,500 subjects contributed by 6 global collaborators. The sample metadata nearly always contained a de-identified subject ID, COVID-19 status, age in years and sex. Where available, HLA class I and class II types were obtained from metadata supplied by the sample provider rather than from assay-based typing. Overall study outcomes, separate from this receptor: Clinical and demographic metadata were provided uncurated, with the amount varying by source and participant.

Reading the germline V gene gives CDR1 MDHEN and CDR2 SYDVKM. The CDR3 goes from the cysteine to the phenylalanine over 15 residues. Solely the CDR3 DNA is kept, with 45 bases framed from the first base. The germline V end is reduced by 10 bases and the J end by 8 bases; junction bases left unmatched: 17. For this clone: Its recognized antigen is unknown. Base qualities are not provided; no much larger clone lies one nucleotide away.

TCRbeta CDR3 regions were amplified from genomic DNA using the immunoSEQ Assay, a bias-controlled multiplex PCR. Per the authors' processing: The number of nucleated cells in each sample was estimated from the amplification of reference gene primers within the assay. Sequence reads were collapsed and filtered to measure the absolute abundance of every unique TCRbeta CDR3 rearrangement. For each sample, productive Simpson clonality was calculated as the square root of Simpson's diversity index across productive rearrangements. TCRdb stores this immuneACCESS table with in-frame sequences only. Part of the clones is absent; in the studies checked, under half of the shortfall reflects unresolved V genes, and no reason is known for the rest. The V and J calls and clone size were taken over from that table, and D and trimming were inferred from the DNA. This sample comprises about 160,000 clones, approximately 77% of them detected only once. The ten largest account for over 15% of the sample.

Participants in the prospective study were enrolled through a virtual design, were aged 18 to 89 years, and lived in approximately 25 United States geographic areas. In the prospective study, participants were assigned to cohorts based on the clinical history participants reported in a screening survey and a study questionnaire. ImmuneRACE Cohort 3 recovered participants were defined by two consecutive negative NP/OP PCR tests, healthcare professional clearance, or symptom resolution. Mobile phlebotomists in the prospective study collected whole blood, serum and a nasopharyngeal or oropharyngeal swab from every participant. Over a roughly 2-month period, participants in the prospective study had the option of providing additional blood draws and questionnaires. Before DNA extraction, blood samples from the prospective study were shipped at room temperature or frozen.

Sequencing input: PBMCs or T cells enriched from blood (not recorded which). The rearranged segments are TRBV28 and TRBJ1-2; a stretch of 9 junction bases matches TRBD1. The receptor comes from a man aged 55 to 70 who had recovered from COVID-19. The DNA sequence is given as TGTGCCATAAAACCGGGACAGGGAAACCGGTGGGGCTACACCTTC. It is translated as CAIKPGQGNRWGYTF.